The clone carrying this T cell receptor (beta chain) has only a few counts. With a J-beta primer mix and a sample-barcoded 5' primer, a second PCR ran about 7 to 11 cycles. TCRdb fed the 5' RACE reads into MiXCR, producing one record per CDR3 protein. The table shows approximately 580,000 distinct CDR3 sequences, with 24% occurring only once. These data originate in a study of blood T cells in healthy people across ages. The same sample was also used in a study of T cells of mothers and their children.

This TCR came from a boy younger than 18 in good health. The material sequenced was blood.

Written as DNA, the CDR3 is TGTGCCAGCATGGTAGTAGCGGGGGACCCCGTCTACGAGCAGTACTTC. It specifies CASMVVAGDPVYEQYF. The chain has TRBV6-2 or TRBV6-3 and TRBJ2-7, with 9 bases that match TRBD2. Germline CDR1 is MNHEY and CDR2 is SVGEGT. V trimming: 7 bases; J trimming: 3 bases; junction bases outside the gene matches: 13. The CDR3 covers 16 residues.